The present TCR beta chain was sequenced within a study of T cell responses to AZD1222 COVID-19 vaccine (dated by TCRdb to the early 2020s). For context, the study as a whole: AZD1222 recipients with second doses at about 4 weeks or about 12 weeks were pooled, because spike-specific TCR depth and breadth did not differ between schedules. TCR sequencing covered approximately 230 trial participants: 200 to 220 given two doses of AZD1222 and around 26 given two doses of MenACWY control vaccine. Trial participants were enrolled into age subgroups of 18-55, 56-69 and 70-plus years, which contained about 150, 27 and 61 TCR-sequenced participants, respectively.

As regards this clone: The antigen it recognizes is unknown. Base qualities are not at hand, and no much larger clone is one base apart.

Here is what the overall study found, with its caveats: Nearly half of unique spike-specific TCRs reportedly recognized epitopes outside regions mutated in the B.1.351 and B.1.1.7 variants. Participants were mostly white British, with more females than males. The authors suggested clonal diversity may have been underestimated. CD4 TCRs associated with the vaccine covered the entire spike protein, and the dominant responses were in regions 160-218 and 743-854. Conclusions about previously exposed vaccinees are limited because only five to seven AZD1222 recipients were SARS-CoV-2 seropositive at baseline. Spike-specific TCR breadth and depth rose significantly after two AZD1222 doses compared with day 0 and with MenACWY recipients. The 56-69-year group was small, and its depth increase did not reach significance, likely because of low power. Because no day 14 peak-response samples were available, the repertoires could be characterized only after the peak T cell response.

The CDR3 regions of human TCRbeta chains were analyzed by immunosequencing. On the study's bioinformatics: Repertoire TCRs were checked for matches against a reference library of SARS-CoV-2-specific TCRs that had been generated using the MIRA antigen-specificity platform. Breadth was defined as the fraction of unique TCRs that were SARS-CoV-2-associated. Depth was defined as the fraction of total T cells that were SARS-CoV-2-associated. Using the MIRA data, each spike-specific TCR was mapped to the spike region that the TCR reacts to and placed in a CD4 or CD8 class. Log10-transformed breadth and depth values were compared by one-way ANOVA with Sidak's multiple comparisons tests. TCRdb mirrors the immuneACCESS table, restricted to in-frame sequences. Some clones are absent from its copies; in checked studies, under half trace to an unresolved V gene, and the reason for the others is unknown. The V and J calls and clone size are taken from that table; D and trimming were inferred from the DNA. The sample has around 110,000 clones on record, about 90% of them singletons. Roughly a fifth of the sample goes to the ten largest clones.

In light of the paper, this sample's time point label describes: baseline before first vaccination. The vaccinee samples were drawn from two UK trials, COV001 and COV002, one of which was a single-blind randomized controlled phase 2/3 trial testing AZD1222 (ChAdOx1 nCoV-19) in healthy adults. For TCRbeta chain sequencing, PBMC samples from trial participants were taken at day 0 and at day 28 after the second dose. Via the germline V gene, CDR1 is MNHNS and CDR2 SASEGT. The germline ends are 8 bases apart after V is trimmed by 3 bases and J by 2 bases. The CDR3 runs 13 amino acids, cysteine and phenylalanine included. Left in the record is the CDR3 DNA by itself, 39 bases read in frame from the first base.

The source of this sequence is an adult in good health. The sample was peripheral blood, taken on day 0 of AZD1222 vaccination. This sequence uses TRBV6-1 and TRBJ2-7; no D gene is confidently identified. The CDR3: CASSEQDAYEQYF. The bases read TGTGCCAGCAGTGAGCAAGATGCCTACGAGCAGTACTTC.